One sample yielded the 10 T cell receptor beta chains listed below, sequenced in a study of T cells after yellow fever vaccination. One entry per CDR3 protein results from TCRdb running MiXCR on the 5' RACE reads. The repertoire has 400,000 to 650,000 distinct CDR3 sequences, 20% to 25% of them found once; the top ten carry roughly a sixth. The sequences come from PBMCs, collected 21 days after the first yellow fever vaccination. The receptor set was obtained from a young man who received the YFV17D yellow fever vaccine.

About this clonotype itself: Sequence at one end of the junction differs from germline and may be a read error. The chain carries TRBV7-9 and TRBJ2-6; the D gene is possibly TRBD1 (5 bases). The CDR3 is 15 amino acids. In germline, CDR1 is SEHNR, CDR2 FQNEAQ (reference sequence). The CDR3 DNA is TGTGCCAGCAGGAATACAGGCCCTGGGGCCAACGTCCTGAATTTC. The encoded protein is CASRNTGPGANVLNF. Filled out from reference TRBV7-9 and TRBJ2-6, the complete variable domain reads DTGVSQNPRHKITKRGQNVTFRCDPISEHNRLYWYRQTLGQGPEFLTYFQNEAQLEKSRLLSDRFSAERPKGSFSTLEIQRTEQGDSAMYLCASRNTGPGANVLNFGAGSRLTVL.

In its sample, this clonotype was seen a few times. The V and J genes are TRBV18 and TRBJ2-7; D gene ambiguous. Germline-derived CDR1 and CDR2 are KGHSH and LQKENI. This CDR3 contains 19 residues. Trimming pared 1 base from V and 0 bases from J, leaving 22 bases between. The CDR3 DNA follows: TGTGCCAGCTCACCACAGCTAGTAATCGGGTACGGAAACTCCTACGAGCAGTACTTC. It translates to CASSPQLVIGYGNSYEQYF.

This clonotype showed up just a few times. This CDR3 reads CATSRDPSYEQYF. The DNA of the CDR3 is TGTGCCACCAGCAGAGATCCTAGCTACGAGCAGTACTTC. The chain is built from TRBV15 and TRBJ2-7; D uncertain. V lost 0 bases and J 3 bases, leaving 6 bases between the germline ends. Germline CDR1 and CDR2: LNHNV and YYDKDF (reference sequence). The CDR3 sequence is 13 residues long. The full variable domain, rest sourced from reference TRBV15 and TRBJ2-7, is DAMVIQNPRYQVTQFGKPVTLSCSQTLNHNVMYWYQQKSSQAPKLLFHYYDKDFNNEADTPDNFQSRRPNTSFCFLDIRSPGLGDTAMYLCATSRDPSYEQYFGPGTRLTVT.

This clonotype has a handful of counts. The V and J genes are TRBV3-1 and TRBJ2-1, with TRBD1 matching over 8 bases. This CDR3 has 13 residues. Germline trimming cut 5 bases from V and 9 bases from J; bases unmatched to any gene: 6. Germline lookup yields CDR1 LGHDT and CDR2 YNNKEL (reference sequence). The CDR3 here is CASSGRGRGEQFF. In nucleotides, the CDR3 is TGTGCCAGCAGCGGCAGGGGGCGAGGTGAGCAGTTCTTC.

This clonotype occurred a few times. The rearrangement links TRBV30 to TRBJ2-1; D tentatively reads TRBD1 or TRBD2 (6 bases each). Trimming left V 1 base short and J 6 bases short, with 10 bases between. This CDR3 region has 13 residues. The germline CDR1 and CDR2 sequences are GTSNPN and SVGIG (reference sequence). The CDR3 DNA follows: TGTGCCTGGAGTGGGGGGGCGAGCAATGAGCAGTTCTTC. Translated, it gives CAWSGGASNEQFF. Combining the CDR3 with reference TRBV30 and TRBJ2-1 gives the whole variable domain SQTIHQWPATLVQPVGSPLSLECTVEGTSNPNLYWYRQAAGRGLQLLFYSVGIGQISSEVPQNLSASRPQDRQFILSSKKLLLSDSGFYLCAWSGGASNEQFFGPGTRLTVL.

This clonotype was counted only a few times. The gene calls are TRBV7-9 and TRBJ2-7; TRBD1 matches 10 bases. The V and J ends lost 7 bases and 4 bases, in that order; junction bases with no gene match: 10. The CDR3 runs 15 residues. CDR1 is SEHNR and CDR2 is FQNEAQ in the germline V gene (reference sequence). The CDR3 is CASTPVGTGVYEQYF. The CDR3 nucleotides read TGTGCCAGCACCCCCGTAGGGACAGGGGTATACGAGCAGTACTTC.

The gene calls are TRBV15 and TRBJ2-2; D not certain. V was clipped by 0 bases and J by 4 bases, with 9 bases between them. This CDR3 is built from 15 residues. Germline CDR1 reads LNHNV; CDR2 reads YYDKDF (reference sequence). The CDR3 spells CATSRDPTFTGELFF. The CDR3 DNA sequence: TGTGCCACCAGCAGAGATCCGACGTTCACCGGGGAGCTGTTTTTT.

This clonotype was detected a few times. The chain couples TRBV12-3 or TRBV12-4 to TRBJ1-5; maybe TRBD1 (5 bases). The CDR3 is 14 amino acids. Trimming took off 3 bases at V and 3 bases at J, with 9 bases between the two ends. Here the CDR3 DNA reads TGTGCCAGCAGTTTCTTAGGACACAATCAGCCCCAGCATTTT. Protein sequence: CASSFLGHNQPQHF.

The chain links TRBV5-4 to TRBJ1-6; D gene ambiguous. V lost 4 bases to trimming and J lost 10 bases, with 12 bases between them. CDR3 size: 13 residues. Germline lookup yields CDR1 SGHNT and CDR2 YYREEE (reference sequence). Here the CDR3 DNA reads TGTGCCAGCAGCGTTTGGGTATTCTCACCCCTCCACTTT. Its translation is CASSVWVFSPLHF.

CDR3 sequence (DNA): TGCGCCAGCAGCCCTCCCGACAGGGCCCGGGGTAATGAGCAGTTCTTC. As protein: CASSPPDRARGNEQFF. The chain carries TRBV4-1 and TRBJ2-1, with TRBD1 identical over 7 bases. This CDR3 spans 16 amino acids. Looked up from germline, CDR1 is MGHRA and CDR2 is YSYEKL. V gave up 4 bases and J gave up 7 bases; unmatched junction bases: 13.